The clone carrying this TCR beta chain has only one observation. The target antigen is unknown. Germline CDR1 reads SGHAT; CDR2 reads FQDESV (reference sequence). V lost 2 bases to trimming and J lost 5 bases; unmatched junction nucleotides: 4. This CDR3 has 15 amino acids. This sample stems from a study of CD8 T cell repertoires and HIV-1 epitope variants. Repertoires were generated with immunoSEQ multiplex PCR, while TCRdb's copy carries only in-frame clones and drops some. The sample shows around 3,300 clones, nearly 70% of them seen only once. The chain carries TRBV11-1 and TRBJ2-1, with 9 positions matching TRBD2. This TCR was recovered from a male donor with HIV. The sample comprised cultured CD8+ T cells derived from PBMCs. The CDR3 spells CASSLQGLANNEQFF. CDR3 bases: TGTGCCAGCAGCTTACAGGGACTAGCAAACAATGAGCAGTTCTTC.